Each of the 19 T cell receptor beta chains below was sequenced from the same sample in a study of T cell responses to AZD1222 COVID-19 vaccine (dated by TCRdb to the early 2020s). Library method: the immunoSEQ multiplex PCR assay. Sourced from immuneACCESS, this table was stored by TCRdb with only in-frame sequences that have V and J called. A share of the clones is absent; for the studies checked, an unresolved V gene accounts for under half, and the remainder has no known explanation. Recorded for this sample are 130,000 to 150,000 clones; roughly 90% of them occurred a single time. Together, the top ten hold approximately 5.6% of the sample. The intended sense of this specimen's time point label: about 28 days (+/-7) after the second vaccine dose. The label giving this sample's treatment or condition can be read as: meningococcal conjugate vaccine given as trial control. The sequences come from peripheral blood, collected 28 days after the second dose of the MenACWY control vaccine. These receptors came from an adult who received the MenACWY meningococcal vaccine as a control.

CDR3 in DNA: TGTGCCAGCAGCGACCAGCGGGGGGGCTCGGATACGCAGTATTTT. This gives the protein CASSDQRGGSDTQYF. The chain carries TRBV11-3 and TRBJ2-3; TRBD2 matches 10 bases. CDR1 SGHNT and CDR2 YENEEA come from the germline V gene. This CDR3 has 15 residues. V lost 5 bases and J lost 6; bases outside the gene matches: 8.

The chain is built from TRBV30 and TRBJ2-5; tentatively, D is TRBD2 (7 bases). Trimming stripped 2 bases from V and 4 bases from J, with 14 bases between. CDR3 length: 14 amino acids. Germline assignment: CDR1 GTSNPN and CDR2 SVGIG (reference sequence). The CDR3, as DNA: TGTGCCTGGAGTTCCACGCGGGGGCGAGAGACCCAGTACTTC. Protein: CAWSSTRGRETQYF. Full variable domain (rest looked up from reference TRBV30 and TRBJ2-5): SQTIHQWPATLVQPVGSPLSLECTVEGTSNPNLYWYRQAAGRGLQLLFYSVGIGQISSEVPQNLSASRPQDRQFILSSKKLLLSDSGFYLCAWSSTRGRETQYFGPGTRLLVL.

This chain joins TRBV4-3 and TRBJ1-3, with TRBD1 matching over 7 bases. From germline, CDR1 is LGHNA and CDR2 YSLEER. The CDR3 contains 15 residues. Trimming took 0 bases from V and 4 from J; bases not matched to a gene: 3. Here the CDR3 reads CASSQDRGHGNTIYF. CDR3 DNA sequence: TGCGCCAGCAGCCAAGATAGGGGGCACGGAAACACCATATATTTT.

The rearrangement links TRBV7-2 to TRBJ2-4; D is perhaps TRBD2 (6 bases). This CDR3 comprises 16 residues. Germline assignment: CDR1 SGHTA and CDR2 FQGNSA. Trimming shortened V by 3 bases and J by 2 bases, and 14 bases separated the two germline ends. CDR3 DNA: TGTGCCAGCAGCTTCAGTGTCGGGGGAACCAAAAACATTCAGTACTTC. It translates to CASSFSVGGTKNIQYF.

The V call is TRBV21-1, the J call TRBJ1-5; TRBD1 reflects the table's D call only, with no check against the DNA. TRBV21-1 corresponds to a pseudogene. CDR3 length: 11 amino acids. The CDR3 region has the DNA TGTGCCAGCAAAGACAGCCAGCCCCAGCATTTT. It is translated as CASKDSQPQHF.

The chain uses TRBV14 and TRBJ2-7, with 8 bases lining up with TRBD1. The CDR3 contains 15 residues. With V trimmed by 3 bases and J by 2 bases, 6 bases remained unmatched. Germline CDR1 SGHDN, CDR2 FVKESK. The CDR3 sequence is CASSQWGQAPYEQYF. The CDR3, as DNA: TGTGCCAGCAGCCAGTGGGGACAGGCCCCCTACGAGCAGTACTTC. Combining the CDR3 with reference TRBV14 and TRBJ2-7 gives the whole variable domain EAGVTQFPSHSVIEKGQTVTLRCDPISGHDNLYWYRRVMGKEIKFLLHFVKESKQDESGMPNNRFLAERTGGTYSTLKVQPAELEDSGVYFCASSQWGQAPYEQYFGPGTRLTVT.

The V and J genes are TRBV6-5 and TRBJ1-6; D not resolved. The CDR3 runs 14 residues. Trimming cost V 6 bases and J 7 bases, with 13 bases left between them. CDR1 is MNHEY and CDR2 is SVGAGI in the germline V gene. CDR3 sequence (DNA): TGTGCCAGCAGCCCGAGAGGGTGGAATTCACCCCTCCACTTT. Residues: CASSPRGWNSPLHF.

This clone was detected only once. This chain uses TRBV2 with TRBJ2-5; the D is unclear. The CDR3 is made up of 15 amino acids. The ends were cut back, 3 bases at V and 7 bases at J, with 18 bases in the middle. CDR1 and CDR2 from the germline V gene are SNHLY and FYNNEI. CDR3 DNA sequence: TGTGCCAGCAGTGACGGACGGGTGGCATTTGGGACCCAGTACTTC. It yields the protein CASSDGRVAFGTQYF.

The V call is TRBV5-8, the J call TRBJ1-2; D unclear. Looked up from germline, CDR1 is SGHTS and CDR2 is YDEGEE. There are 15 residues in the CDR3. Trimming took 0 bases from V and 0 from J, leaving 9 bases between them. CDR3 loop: CASSLVSVTNYGYTF. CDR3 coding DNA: TGTGCCAGCAGCTTGGTATCGGTAACTAACTATGGCTACACCTTC.

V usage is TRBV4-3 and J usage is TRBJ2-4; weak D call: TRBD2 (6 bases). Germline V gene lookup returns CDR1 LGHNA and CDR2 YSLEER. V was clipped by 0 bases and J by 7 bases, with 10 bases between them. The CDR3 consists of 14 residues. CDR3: CASSQDWRDNIQYF. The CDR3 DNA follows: TGCGCCAGCAGCCAAGATTGGCGGGATAACATTCAGTACTTC.

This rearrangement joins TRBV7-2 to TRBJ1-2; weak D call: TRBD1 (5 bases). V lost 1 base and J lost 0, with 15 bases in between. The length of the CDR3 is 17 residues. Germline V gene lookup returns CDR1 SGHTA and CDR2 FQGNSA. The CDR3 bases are TGTGCCAGCAGCTTAGATCGCCAGGGCCTTCCTAACTATGGCTACACCTTC. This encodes CASSLDRQGLPNYGYTF.

CDR3: CASSPPGLAMNEQFF. The CDR3 DNA reads as TGTGCCAGCTCACCACCGGGATTAGCGATGAATGAGCAGTTCTTC. The chain couples TRBV18 to TRBJ2-1; weak D call: TRBD2 (5 bases). CDR1 and CDR2 from the germline V gene are KGHSH and LQKENI. The V gene lost 0 bases and the J gene lost 7 bases, with 13 bases spanning the gap. The CDR3 loop spans 15 amino acids.

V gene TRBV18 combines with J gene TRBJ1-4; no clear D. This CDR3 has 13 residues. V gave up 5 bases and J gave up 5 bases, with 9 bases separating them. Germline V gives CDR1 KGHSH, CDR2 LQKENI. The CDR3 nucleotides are TGTGCCAGCTCAGCCGGGAGGAATGAAAAACTGTTTTTT. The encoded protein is CASSAGRNEKLFF.

CDR3 DNA sequence: TGCAGTGCTAGATGGTCGTACGAGCAGTACTTC. Its translation: CSARWSYEQYF. The chain employs TRBV20-1 and TRBJ2-7; D call uncertain. This CDR3 spans 11 amino acids. Germline assignment: CDR1 DFQATT and CDR2 SNEGSKA (reference sequence). Trimming removed 2 bases at V and 4 bases at J, with 6 bases between.

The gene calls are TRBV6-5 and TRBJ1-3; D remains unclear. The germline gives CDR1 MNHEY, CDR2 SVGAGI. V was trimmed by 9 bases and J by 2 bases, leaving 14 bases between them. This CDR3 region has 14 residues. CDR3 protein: CASRPSPAGNTIYF. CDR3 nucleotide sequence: TGTGCCAGTCGCCCCTCCCCAGCTGGAAACACCATATATTTT.

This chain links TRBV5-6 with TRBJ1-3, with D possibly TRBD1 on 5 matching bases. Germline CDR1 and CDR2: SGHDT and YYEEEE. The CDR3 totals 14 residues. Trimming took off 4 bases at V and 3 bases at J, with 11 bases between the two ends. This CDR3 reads CASSPGTVGNTIYF. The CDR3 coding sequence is TGTGCCAGCAGCCCCGGGACGGTTGGAAACACCATATATTTT.

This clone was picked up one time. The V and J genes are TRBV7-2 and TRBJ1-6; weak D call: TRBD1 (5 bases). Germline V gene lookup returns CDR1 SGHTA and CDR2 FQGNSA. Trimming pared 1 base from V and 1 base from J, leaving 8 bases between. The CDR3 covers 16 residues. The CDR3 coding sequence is TGTGCCAGCAGCTTAGTGCAGGGTTCCTATAATTCACCCCTCCACTTT. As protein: CASSLVQGSYNSPLHF. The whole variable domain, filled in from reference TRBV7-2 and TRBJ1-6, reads GAGVSQSPSNKVTEKGKDVELRCDPISGHTALYWYRQSLGQGLEFLIYFQGNSAPDKSGLPSDRFSAERTGGSVSTLTIQRTQQEDSAVYLCASSLVQGSYNSPLHFGNGTRLTVT.

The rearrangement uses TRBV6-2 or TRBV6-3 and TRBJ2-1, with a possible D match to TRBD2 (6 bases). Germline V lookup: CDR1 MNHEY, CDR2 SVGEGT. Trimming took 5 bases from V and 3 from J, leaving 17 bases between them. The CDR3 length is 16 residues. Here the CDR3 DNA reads TGTGCCAGCAGTAGAGGGCCAGCGGGTAGCTACAATGAGCAGTTCTTC. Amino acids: CASSRGPAGSYNEQFF.

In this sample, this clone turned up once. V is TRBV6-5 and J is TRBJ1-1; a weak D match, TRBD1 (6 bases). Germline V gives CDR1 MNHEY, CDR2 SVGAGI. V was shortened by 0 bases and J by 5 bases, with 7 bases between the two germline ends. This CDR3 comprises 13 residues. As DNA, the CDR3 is TGTGCCAGCAGTTACTCAGGGACAACTGAAGCTTTCTTT. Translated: CASSYSGTTEAFF.